This TCR beta chain was observed in a study of blood T cells in healthy people across ages. Study-wide context: Per two T cells, template switching captured roughly one barcoded beta molecule.

PCR was performed a second time for 7 to 11 cycles using a sample-barcoded 5' primer and a J-beta primer mix. Every sample gave at least 2.5 million paired-end reads containing CDR3. TCRdb reprocessed the 5' RACE reads with MiXCR, giving one entry per CDR3 protein. Altogether roughly 1,100,000 distinct CDR3 sequences are present, approximately 26% being singletons, with the ten largest covering 0.65% to 0.75%. The draw of peripheral blood yielded around 10 milliliters from each donor. The amount of total RNA extracted per sample was at least 5.5 micrograms. V lost 3 bases to trimming and J lost 6 bases; unmatched junction nucleotides: 3. CDR1 and CDR2 (germline): DFQATT, SNEGSKA (reference sequence). This CDR3 spans 12 amino acids. These records were also assigned to another study, of T cells of mothers and their children.

Input material: blood. This clonotype was sampled from a girl aged 2-10 years in good health. The chain uses TRBV20-1 and TRBJ1-2; 8 nucleotides agree with TRBD1. Here the CDR3 reads CSASGDRNGYTF. In nucleotides, the CDR3 is TGCAGTGCTAGTGGGGACAGGAATGGCTACACCTTC.